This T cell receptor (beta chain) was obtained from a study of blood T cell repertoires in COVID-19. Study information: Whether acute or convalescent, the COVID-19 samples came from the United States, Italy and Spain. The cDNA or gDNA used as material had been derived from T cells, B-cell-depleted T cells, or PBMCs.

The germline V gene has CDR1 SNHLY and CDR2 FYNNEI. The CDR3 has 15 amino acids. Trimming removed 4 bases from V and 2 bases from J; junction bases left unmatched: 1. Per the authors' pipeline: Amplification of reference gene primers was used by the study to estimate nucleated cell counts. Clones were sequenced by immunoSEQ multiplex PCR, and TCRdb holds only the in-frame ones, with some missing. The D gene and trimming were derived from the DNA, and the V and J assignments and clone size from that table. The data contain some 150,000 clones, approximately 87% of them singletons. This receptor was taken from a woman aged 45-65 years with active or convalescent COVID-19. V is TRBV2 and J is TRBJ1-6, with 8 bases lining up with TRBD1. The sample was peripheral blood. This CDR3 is CASSADRAYNSPLHF. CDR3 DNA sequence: TGTGCCAGCAGTGCGGACAGGGCCTATAATTCACCCCTCCACTTT.